This TCR beta chain was sequenced during a study of spatial heterogeneity in lung cancer. A single record per CDR3 protein comes from TCRdb applying MiXCR to the 5' RACE reads. The sample shows 7,600 or so distinct CDR3 sequences, around 7% of them seen only once. CDR3 length: 13 residues. CDR1 is SEHNR and CDR2 is FQNEAQ in the germline V gene (reference sequence). The V segment lost 4 bases and the J segment 6 bases; nucleotides outside the gene matches: 1. This clonotype was recorded many times. Time point specified: sample taken at primary tumor resection. Samples were obtained from some 70 donors, all untreated early-stage non-small cell lung cancer patients. Sequencing was performed on whole RNA extracted from tumor and nontumor lung tissue, or from frozen PBMC, and the material was left unsorted.

This receptor was obtained from a male donor with early-stage non-small cell lung cancer. V and J are TRBV7-9 and TRBJ2-3; the match to TRBD1 covers 10 bases. The sequencing used PBMCs, collected at surgery. The CDR3 DNA sequence: TGTGCCAGCAGCTGGGACAGGGGCGATACGCAGTATTTT. Amino acids: CASSWDRGDTQYF. Using reference TRBV7-9 and TRBJ2-3 for the parts outside the CDR3, the full variable domain is DTGVSQNPRHKITKRGQNVTFRCDPISEHNRLYWYRQTLGQGPEFLTYFQNEAQLEKSRLLSDRFSAERPKGSFSTLEIQRTEQGDSAMYLCASSWDRGDTQYFGPGTRLTVL.